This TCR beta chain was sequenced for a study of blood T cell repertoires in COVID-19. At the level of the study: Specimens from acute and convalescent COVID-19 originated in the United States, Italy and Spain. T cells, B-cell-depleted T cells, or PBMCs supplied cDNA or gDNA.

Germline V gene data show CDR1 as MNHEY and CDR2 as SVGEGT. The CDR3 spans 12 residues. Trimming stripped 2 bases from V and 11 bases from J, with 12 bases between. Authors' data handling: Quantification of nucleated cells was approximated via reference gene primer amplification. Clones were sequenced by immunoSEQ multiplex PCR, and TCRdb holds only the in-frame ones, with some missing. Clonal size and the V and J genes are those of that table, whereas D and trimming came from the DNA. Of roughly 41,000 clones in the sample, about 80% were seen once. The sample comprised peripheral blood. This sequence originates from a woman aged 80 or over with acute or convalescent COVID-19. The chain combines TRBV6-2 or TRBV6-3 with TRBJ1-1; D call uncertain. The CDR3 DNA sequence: TGTGCCAGCAGTTACAGTGCGGGGTATGCTTTCTTT. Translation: CASSYSAGYAFF.